The entry below gives a single TCR beta chain sequence along with its context. This entry comes from a study of blood T cell repertoires in COVID-19. In the study overall: There were acute and convalescent COVID-19 samples, and they came from the United States, Italy and Spain. In each case, the material was cDNA or gDNA derived from T cells, B-cell-depleted T cells, or PBMCs.

Sequencing was performed with immunoSEQ multiplex PCR; in TCRdb, only in-frame clones are kept and a portion is missing. In the table there are 80,000 to 95,000 clones, roughly 80% of which are singletons. The CDR3 has 8 residues. The TCR originated in an older man with active or convalescent COVID-19. The rearrangement links TRBV21-1 to TRBJ1-2. TRBV21-1 is marked as a pseudogene. Sequenced sample: peripheral blood. In nucleotides, the CDR3 is TGTGCCAGCGTAGGCTACACCTTC. It translates to CASVGYTF.